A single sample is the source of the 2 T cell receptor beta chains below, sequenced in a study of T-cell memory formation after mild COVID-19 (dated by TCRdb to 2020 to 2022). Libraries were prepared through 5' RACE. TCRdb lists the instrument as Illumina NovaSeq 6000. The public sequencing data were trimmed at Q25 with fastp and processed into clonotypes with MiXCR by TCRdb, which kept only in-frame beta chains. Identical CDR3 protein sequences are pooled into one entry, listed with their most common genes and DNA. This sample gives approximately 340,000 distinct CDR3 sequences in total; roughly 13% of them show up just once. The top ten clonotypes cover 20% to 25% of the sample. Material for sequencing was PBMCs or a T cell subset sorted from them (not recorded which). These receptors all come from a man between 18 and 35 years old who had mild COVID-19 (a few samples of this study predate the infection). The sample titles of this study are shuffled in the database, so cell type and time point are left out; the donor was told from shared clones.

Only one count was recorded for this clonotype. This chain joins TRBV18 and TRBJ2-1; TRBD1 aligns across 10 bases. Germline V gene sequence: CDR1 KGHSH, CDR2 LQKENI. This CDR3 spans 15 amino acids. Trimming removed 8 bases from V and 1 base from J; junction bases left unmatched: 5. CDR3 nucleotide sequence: TGTGCCAGCGAGGGGGGACAGGGGTCCTACAATGAGCAGTTCTTC. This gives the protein CASEGGQGSYNEQFF.

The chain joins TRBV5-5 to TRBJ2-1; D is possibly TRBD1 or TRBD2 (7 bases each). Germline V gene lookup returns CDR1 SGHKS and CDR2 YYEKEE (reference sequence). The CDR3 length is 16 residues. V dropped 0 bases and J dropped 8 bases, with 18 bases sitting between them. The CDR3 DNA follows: TGTGCCAGCAGCTTGGCCGGGGAGGGGGCTTTTTATGAGCAGTTCTTC. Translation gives CASSLAGEGAFYEQFF.